What follows are 21 T cell receptor beta chains derived from one specimen sequenced in a study of T cell clones after liver transplantation. Sequencing used immunoSEQ multiplex PCR; TCRdb keeps in-frame clones, though not all of them. The sample lists 70,000 to 85,000 clones, about 80% occurring once. This specimen consisted of CD4+ T cells from blood, obtained before liver transplant. The receptors were gathered from a human donor who received a liver transplant.

The chain combines TRBV5-1 with TRBJ1-2, with unresolved D. This CDR3 region has 13 residues. Trimming took 0 bases from V and 4 from J, leaving 7 bases between them. The germline V gene encodes CDR1 SGHRS and CDR2 YFSETQ. CDR3 sequence reads: CASSLVAGYGYTF. CDR3 nucleotide sequence: TGCGCCAGCAGCTTGGTGGCAGGCTATGGCTACACCTTC.

This chain uses TRBV19 with TRBJ2-1; 10 positions match TRBD1. This CDR3 region has 17 residues. With 1 base clipped from V and 5 bases from J, the junction kept 8 bases outside the gene matches. CDR1 LNHDA and CDR2 SQIVND come from the germline V gene (reference sequence). Here the CDR3 DNA reads TGTGCCAGTAGTATAGGGGGCTGGGGGACAGGGGACAATGAGCAGTTCTTC. Its protein product is CASSIGGWGTGDNEQFF.

The chain combines TRBV27 with TRBJ2-1, with TRBD2 matching 11 bases. Germline lookup yields CDR1 MNHEY and CDR2 SMNVEV (reference sequence). CDR3 length equals 14 residues. With V trimmed by 5 bases and J by 6 bases, 3 bases remained unmatched. CDR3 coding DNA: TGTGCCAGCAGTGGACTAGCGGGCCCCAATGAGCAGTTCTTC. Protein product: CASSGLAGPNEQFF.

The chain uses TRBV6-5 and TRBJ2-2, with D possibly being TRBD1 or TRBD2 (6 bases each). V lost 7 bases to trimming and J lost 6 bases, with 12 bases between them. The CDR3 sequence is 13 residues long. Germline V gene sequence: CDR1 MNHEY, CDR2 SVGAGI. CDR3 DNA: TGTGCCAGCACCCTAGGGGGGTCCGGGGAGCTGTTTTTT. This codes for CASTLGGSGELFF.

V is TRBV25-1 and J is TRBJ2-5, with D maybe TRBD2 (6 bases). CDR1 and CDR2 from the germline V gene are MGHDK and SYGVNS. V dropped 8 bases and J dropped 10 bases, with 11 bases sitting between them. The CDR3 is 10 amino acids. The CDR3 DNA follows: TGTGCCAGCCGTGCGGGACTCCAGTACTTC. It yields the protein CASRAGLQYF. Full variable domain (remainder filled in from reference TRBV25-1 and TRBJ2-5): EADIYQTPRYLVIGTGKKITLECSQTMGHDKMYWYQQDPGMELHLIHYSYGVNSTEKGDLSSESTVSRIRTEHFPLTLESARPSHTSQYLCASRAGLQYFGPGTRLLVL.

The chain is built from TRBV6-5 and TRBJ1-2; D is unclear. Germline V lookup: CDR1 MNHEY, CDR2 SVGAGI. The CDR3 is 16 residues long. V was cut by 0 bases and J by 1 base, with 12 bases left in between. The CDR3 protein is CASSYSSAGYNYGYTF. For the CDR3, the DNA is TGTGCCAGCAGTTACTCGAGTGCCGGGTATAACTATGGCTACACCTTC.

The V and J genes are TRBV5-1 and TRBJ2-5; D is undetermined. Trimming took off 1 base at V and 5 bases at J, with 9 bases between the two ends. Germline V gene lookup returns CDR1 SGHRS and CDR2 YFSETQ. The CDR3 is 13 residues long. The CDR3, as DNA: TGCGCCAGCAGCTTGATAGGTACGGAGACCCAGTACTTC. It translates to CASSLIGTETQYF.

The chain's CDR3 is CATSRDLRVREKLFF. The CDR3 DNA follows: TGTGCCACCAGCAGAGATCTGAGGGTCCGGGAAAAACTGTTTTTT. This rearrangement joins TRBV15 to TRBJ1-4; D not resolved. The germline V gene has CDR1 LNHNV and CDR2 YYDKDF (reference sequence). This CDR3 is 15 amino acids long. The V end lost 0 bases, the J end lost 8 bases, and 13 bases lay between the germline ends.

This chain connects TRBV9 to TRBJ2-1; D ambiguous. Germline CDR1 SGDLS, CDR2 YYNGEE. The ends were cut back, 1 base at V and 0 bases at J, with 11 bases in the middle. The CDR3 runs to 16 residues. The CDR3 nucleotides are TGTGCCAGCAGCGTATTCAGCTGGGGCTCCTACAATGAGCAGTTCTTC. Amino acid sequence: CASSVFSWGSYNEQFF.

The rearrangement links TRBV30 to TRBJ2-7; TRBD2 aligns across 13 bases. CDR1 GTSNPN and CDR2 SVGIG come from the germline V gene (reference sequence). Unmatched junction bases numbered 1, after V lost 1 base and J lost 4 bases. The CDR3 spans 14 residues. Here the CDR3 DNA reads TGTGCCTGGAGTGCGGGACTAGCGGGATACGAGCAGTACTTC. Translated: CAWSAGLAGYEQYF.

V is TRBV28 and J is TRBJ1-5; D remains unclear. The CDR3 contains 12 residues. The ends were cut back, 8 bases at V and 7 bases at J, with 12 bases in the middle. Looked up from germline, CDR1 is MDHEN and CDR2 is SYDVKM. For the CDR3, the DNA is TGTGCCAGCGGGATCTTAGGGCAGCCCCAGCATTTT. Its protein is CASGILGQPQHF.

The chain links TRBV10-1 to TRBJ2-7; 8 nucleotides align to TRBD1. V gave up 3 bases and J gave up 3 bases; unmatched junction bases: 4. CDR3 length: 14 amino acids. CDR1 and CDR2 (germline): WNHNN, SYGVQD (reference sequence). CDR3 nucleotide sequence: TGCGCCAGCAGTGAAGGGACAGGTTACTACGAGCAGTACTTC. This translates into CASSEGTGYYEQYF.

About this clone itself: The same CDR3 is also encoded by other DNA sequences in this sample. The V and J genes are TRBV5-1 and TRBJ2-1; D tentatively reads TRBD1 or TRBD2 (7 bases each). Trimming removed 7 bases from V and 0 bases from J, with 11 bases in between. The CDR3 sequence is 14 residues long. Germline V gene lookup returns CDR1 SGHRS and CDR2 YFSETQ. The CDR3, as DNA: TGCGCCAGCTCAGGGGGGGACTCCTACAATGAGCAGTTCTTC. Its protein product is CASSGGDSYNEQFF.

A few counts support this clone. The rearrangement joins TRBV7-2 to TRBJ2-5, with 9 bases identical to TRBD1. The germline gives CDR1 SGHTA, CDR2 FQGNSA. The CDR3 spans 15 residues. The V and J ends lost 5 bases and 5 bases, in that order; junction bases with no gene match: 9. The CDR3 spells CASSRPGQGGETQYF. CDR3 sequence (DNA): TGTGCCAGCAGCCGTCCGGGACAGGGTGGTGAGACCCAGTACTTC.

V usage is TRBV28 and J usage is TRBJ2-2; D tentatively fits TRBD1 or TRBD2 (5 bases each). Per germline, CDR1 MDHEN and CDR2 SYDVKM. The CDR3 runs 14 residues. V lost 5 bases and J lost 5, with 12 bases in between. In DNA, the CDR3 is TGTGCCAGCAGTCCCGCCTGGGGGACCGGGGAGCTGTTTTTT. Translating gives CASSPAWGTGELFF.

This clone was seen only once. The chain recombines TRBV6-1 with TRBJ1-1, with a tentative D call TRBD1 (5 bases). Trimming took 6 bases from V and 1 from J, leaving 9 bases between them. Germline lookup yields CDR1 MNHNS and CDR2 SASEGT. The CDR3 contains 13 residues. CDR3 loop: CASRGGGNTEAFF. Written as DNA, the CDR3 is TGTGCCAGCAGGGGGGGTGGGAACACTGAAGCTTTCTTT.

V gene TRBV5-4 combines with J gene TRBJ2-7; 7 bases agree with TRBD1. The CDR3 has 15 amino acids. Germline CDR1 reads SGHNT; CDR2 reads YYREEE (reference sequence). J was trimmed by 0 bases and V by 4 bases; bases with no gene match: 7. The CDR3 region is CASSGKGGGSYEQYF. DNA for the CDR3: TGTGCCAGCAGCGGAAAAGGGGGCGGCTCCTACGAGCAGTACTTC.

Notes on this clone: The same CDR3 is also encoded by other DNA sequences in this sample. The genes are TRBV18 and TRBJ2-5; D is ambiguous. Trimming took off 2 bases at V and 5 bases at J, with 9 bases between the two ends. This CDR3 comprises 13 residues. CDR1 is KGHSH, CDR2 LQKENI, per germline. DNA of the CDR3: TGTGCCAGCTCACCAGGGGTCCGGGAGACCCAGTACTTC. It translates to CASSPGVRETQYF.

V gene TRBV18 combines with J gene TRBJ2-5; D perhaps matches TRBD1 (6 bases). The V end lost 6 bases, the J end lost 1 base, and 9 bases lay between the germline ends. The V gene's germline CDR1 is KGHSH and CDR2 LQKENI. This CDR3 region has 13 residues. The CDR3, as DNA: TGTGCCAGCTCGGACAGTATCCAAGAGACCCAGTACTTC. It is translated as CASSDSIQETQYF. Based on the CDR3 plus reference TRBV18 and TRBJ2-5, the full variable domain is NAGVMQNPRHLVRRRGQEARLRCSPMKGHSHVYWYRQLPEEGLKFMVYLQKENIIDESGMPKERFSAEFPKEGPSILRIQQVVRGDSAAYFCASSDSIQETQYFGPGTRLLVL.

The genes are TRBV28 and TRBJ1-1; D not resolved. CDR1 and CDR2 (germline): MDHEN, SYDVKM. Trimming cost V 7 bases and J 1 base, with 13 bases left between them. The CDR3 loop spans 14 amino acids. CDR3 region: CASTSFLGNTEAFF. The DNA of the CDR3 is TGTGCCAGCACATCCTTTTTGGGGAACACTGAAGCTTTCTTT.

Here the CDR3 reads CASSIAGVNNEQFF. DNA for the CDR3: TGTGCCAGCAGCATAGCGGGAGTGAACAATGAGCAGTTCTTC. The chain couples TRBV2 to TRBJ2-1; TRBD2 aligns across 9 bases. This CDR3 is 14 amino acids long. Germline lookup yields CDR1 SNHLY and CDR2 FYNNEI. V shed 6 bases, J shed 5 bases, and the junction held 5 bases outside the gene matches.